This T cell receptor beta chain comes out of a study of T cells after yellow fever vaccination (dated by TCRdb to between 2018 and 2021). About the investigation overall: Libraries from fractions with low cell numbers were prepared with the SMART-Seq v4 Ultra Low Input RNA kit. Bulk TCR alpha and beta repertoires were sequenced longitudinally to track T-cell clones before and after primary and booster YFV17D yellow fever vaccination. Two healthy male donors, one aged 18 to 29 and one aged 30 to 40 years, were included in the cohort. Blood was drawn at multiple timepoints before and after primary and secondary immunization, with bulk PBMC replicates and cell subsets isolated.

Here is what the overall study found, with its caveats: The secondary T-cell response was weaker than the primary response but faster, peaking on day 5 instead of day 15. Because only a couple of donors were included in the study, the extent to which the findings can be generalized is limited. A small fraction of clonotypes showed up in both the CD4 and CD8 compartments, probably as a result of convergent recombination. After the booster, most of the clones that had expanded following primary vaccination were detected again (roughly 97% of CD4 and around 88% of CD8), which suggests that memory was broadly maintained. Computational filtering was needed because FACS-sorted repertoires could contain abundant contaminating clonotypes from the bulk population.

The table lists this clonotype with a few counts. No cognate antigen has been identified for it. Per-base qualities were not stored, and no clone one base away is much larger. TCR cDNA was synthesized by 5'RACE template switching, which introduced a universal primer site and unique molecular identifiers. cDNA synthesis was primed from both the TCR alpha and TCR beta constant segments. Libraries were amplified in two PCR steps, with sample barcodes and sequencing adapters added in the second step. Sequencing of libraries was performed on Illumina HiSeq 2500 (2x100 bp) or NovaSeq (2x150 bp). Turning to the authors' computational methods: MIGEC was used to demultiplex reads and collapse the reads into UMI consensus sequences, and MiXCR was used for V(D)J alignment. Vaccine-responding clonotypes were identified with edgeR using replicate PBMC samples, with FDR below 0.01 and a log2 fold change above 5 up to day 15 being required. Each bulk clonotype was labeled CD4 or CD8 based on which sequenced repertoire, CD4 or CD8, contained the clonotype at higher abundance. TCRdb applied fastp at Q25 and MiXCR to the public reads, then kept only in-frame beta chains. Merged by CDR3 protein, the rows form single entries marked with the most common genes and DNA. In this record, the V and J calls reflect TCRdb's handling and not the investigators' own analysis. The sample table contains some 160,000 distinct CDR3 sequences; only one count was recorded for around 7.2% of them. The ten largest make up around 2.3% of the sample.

Including the terminal cysteine and phenylalanine, the CDR3 comprises 14 residues. Of all the DNA, just the CDR3 is kept, 42 bases in frame from base 1. V sheds 7 bases and J sheds 8 bases, leaving 20 bases between their ends. CDR1 and CDR2 (MNHNS, SASEGT) derive from the germline V gene. In light of the paper, this sample's treatment or condition label describes: live attenuated yellow fever vaccine strain. PBMCs were isolated from peripheral blood using a standard Ficoll-Paque protocol. Dynabeads CD4 and CD8 positive selection kits were used to isolate the CD4 and CD8 T-cell fractions. RNA was extracted with TriZol from bulk PBMCs, CD4 and CD8 fractions, and dextramer-positive and dextramer-negative fractions.

The receptor's source is a man aged 18 to 29 who received the YFV17D yellow fever vaccine. The rearrangement joined TRBV6-1 to TRBJ1-2; the D gene is unclear. Sequencing used CD4+ T cells sorted from PBMCs, obtained 5 to 6 days after the first yellow fever vaccination. The sequenced DNA: TGTGCCAGCACAGCCGGGTCGCACTCCAGCGGCTACACCTTC. Its translation reads: CASTAGSHSSGYTF.